This T cell receptor beta chain was sequenced during a study of shared clonotypes between healthy human individuals. Study-wide results and limits: Expectations were that clonotype sharing among donors would be affected by sequencing depth.

When replicate PCRs were run on sorted subsets, they used about 220 ng DNA, some 33,000 T cell genomes. Using immunoSEQ multiplex PCR, the repertoire was profiled, and TCRdb retains in-frame clones only, with some absent. The sample includes about 1.1 million clones, roughly 80% of them seen just once. Naive CD4+ cells were CD45RA-selected; the remaining cells were memory. Germline CDR1 is SGHDN and CDR2 is FVKESK. The CDR3 runs to 15 residues. V dropped 3 bases and J dropped 0 bases, with 9 bases sitting between them. Turning to this clone: The target antigen is unknown.

The clonotype was recovered from a man in his late teens or twenties in good health. Some clones in this sample may be carry-over from other donors' samples. The sequenced material came from memory CD4+ T cells from PBMCs. Subset meaning: CD45RA-negative fraction. The chain links TRBV14 to TRBJ2-1; D is unresolved. The CDR3 nucleotides are TGTGCCAGCAGCCACCCTATGAGCTCCTACAATGAGCAGTTCTTC. This codes for CASSHPMSSYNEQFF.